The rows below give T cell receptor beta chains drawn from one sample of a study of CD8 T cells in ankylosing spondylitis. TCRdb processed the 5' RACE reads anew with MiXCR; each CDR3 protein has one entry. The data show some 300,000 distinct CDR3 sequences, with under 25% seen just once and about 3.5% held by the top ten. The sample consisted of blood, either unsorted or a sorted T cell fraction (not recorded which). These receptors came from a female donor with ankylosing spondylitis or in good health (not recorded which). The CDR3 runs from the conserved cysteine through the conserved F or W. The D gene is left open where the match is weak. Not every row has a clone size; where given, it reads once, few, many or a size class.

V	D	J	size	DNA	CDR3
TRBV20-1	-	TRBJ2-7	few	TGCAGTGCTAGAGCGGACGGCGAGCAGTACTTC	CSARADGEQYF
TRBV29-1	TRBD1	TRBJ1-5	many	TGCAGCGTTGCTTTCGGACAGGGAGGCAATCAGCCCCAGCATTTT	CSVAFGQGGNQPQHF
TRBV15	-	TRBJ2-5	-	TGTGCCACCAGCAGAGAGGGAGGGGGGCAGGGGACCCAGTACTTC	CATSREGGGQGTQYF
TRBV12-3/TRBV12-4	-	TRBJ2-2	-	TGTGCCAGCAGTTTAGCGCTCAAAGCGGTGGGGGAGCTGTTTTTT	CASSLALKAVGELFF
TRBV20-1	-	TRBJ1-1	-	TGCAGTGCCTGCTTTGCCGGGGTATTCACTGAAGCTTTCTTT	CSACFAGVFTEAFF
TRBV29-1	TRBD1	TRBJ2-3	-	TGCAGCGTTTCCGGGACAGGGGGCACAGATACGCAGTATTTT	CSVSGTGGTDTQYF
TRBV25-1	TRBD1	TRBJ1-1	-	TGTGCCAGCAGACCCATGAGGGACAGAGAAGCTTTCTTT	CASRPMRDREAFF
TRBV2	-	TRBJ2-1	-	TGTGCCAGCAGAGGGGGGATGCTCGACAATGAGCAGTTCTTC	CASRGGMLDNEQFF
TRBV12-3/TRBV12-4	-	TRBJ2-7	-	TGTGCCAGCTCGGGAACTACCCTCTACGAGCAGTACTTC	CASSGTTLYEQYF
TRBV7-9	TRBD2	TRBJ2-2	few	TGTGCCAGCAGCCGACCGGGACTAGTCACGGGGAACACCGGGGAGCTGTTTTTT	CASSRPGLVTGNTGELFF
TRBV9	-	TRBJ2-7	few	TGTGCCAGCAGCCCTGAGGGTCCCCTGTCCTACGAGCAGTACTTC	CASSPEGPLSYEQYF
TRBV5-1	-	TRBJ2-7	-	TGCGCCAGCAGCTTAGAGGGACTGGCCAACGAGCAGTACTTC	CASSLEGLANEQYF
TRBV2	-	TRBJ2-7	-	TGTGCCAGCAGTGCTGGGACCAGCTCCTACGAGCAGTACTTC	CASSAGTSSYEQYF
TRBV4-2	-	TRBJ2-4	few	TGTGCCAGCAGCCAAGGGAATGGGCTAGCGAGGGACATTCAGTACTTC	CASSQGNGLARDIQYF
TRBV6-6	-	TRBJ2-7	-	TGTGCCAGCAGGGGAGACTTGCACGAGCAGTACTTC	CASRGDLHEQYF
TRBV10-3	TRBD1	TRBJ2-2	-	TGTGCCACCACCGGGACAGGGGGCGGCGGGGAGCTGTTTTTT	CATTGTGGGGELFF
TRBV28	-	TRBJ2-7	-	TGTGCCAGCAGATTTAGCCACTCCTGGGAGCAGTACTTC	CASRFSHSWEQYF
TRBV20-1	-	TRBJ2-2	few	TGCAGTGCTAGCCCCCTAGGGACACAAAACACCGGGGAGCTGTTTTTT	CSASPLGTQNTGELFF
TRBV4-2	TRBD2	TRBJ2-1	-	TGTGCCAGCAGCCAAGCCCCCCTGGCTAGCGGGAAGGATGAGCAGTTCTTC	CASSQAPLASGKDEQFF
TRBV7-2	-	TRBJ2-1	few	TGTGCCAGCAGCCTAGTTAATGGAGGGTACAATGAGCAGTTCTTC	CASSLVNGGYNEQFF
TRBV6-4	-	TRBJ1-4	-	TGTGCCAGCCGAGGGTCAACTAATGAAAAACTGTTTTTT	CASRGSTNEKLFF
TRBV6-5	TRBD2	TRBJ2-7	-	TGTGCCAGCAGTTACTCCTATAGCGGGAGAAGGTACGAGCAGTACTTC	CASSYSYSGRRYEQYF
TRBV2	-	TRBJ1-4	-	TGTGCCAGCGGAGGGGAGGTTGATGAAAAACTGTTTTTT	CASGGEVDEKLFF
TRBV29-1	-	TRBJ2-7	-	TGCAGCGTTGGTAGGGGCAACTACGAGCAGTACTTC	CSVGRGNYEQYF
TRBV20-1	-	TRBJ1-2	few	TGCAGTGCTCCTAGACAGCTTCTTAAACACTATGGCTACACCTTC	CSAPRQLLKHYGYTF
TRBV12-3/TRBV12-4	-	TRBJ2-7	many	TGTGCCAGCAGCCGAGGAAGTTCCTACGAGCAGTACTTC	CASSRGSSYEQYF
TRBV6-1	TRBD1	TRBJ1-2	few	TGTGCCACCTCGACCCGCAGGGGGGTTTTTGGCTACACCTTC	CATSTRRGVFGYTF
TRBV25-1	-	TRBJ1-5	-	TGTGCCAGCAGTGAATCCGGGGGCGGCAATCAGCCCCAGCATTTT	CASSESGGGNQPQHF
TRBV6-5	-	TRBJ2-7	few	TGTGCCAGCAGTTACGGCCGAGGAGGAAGCTACGAGCAGTACTTC	CASSYGRGGSYEQYF
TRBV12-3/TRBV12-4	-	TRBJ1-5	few	TGTGCCAGCAGTCGGACAGCGGGTCAGCCCCAGCATTTT	CASSRTAGQPQHF
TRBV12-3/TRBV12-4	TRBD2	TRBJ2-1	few	TGTGCCAGCAGCCCTAGCGGGATCACTGAGCAGTTCTTC	CASSPSGITEQFF
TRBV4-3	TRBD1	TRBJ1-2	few	TGCGCCAGCAGCCGGGACAGGTTCTATGGCTACACCTTC	CASSRDRFYGYTF
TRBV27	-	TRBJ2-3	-	TGTGCCAGCAGTTTAACCCCCTCGCCGGGGGATACGCAGTATTTT	CASSLTPSPGDTQYF
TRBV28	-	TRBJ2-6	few	TGTGCCAGCATTCCCGGGTGGGCCGGGGCCAACGTCCTGACTTTC	CASIPGWAGANVLTF
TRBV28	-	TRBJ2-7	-	TGTGCCAGCAGGTACCCCCGGGCCCCCTACGAGCAGTACTTC	CASRYPRAPYEQYF
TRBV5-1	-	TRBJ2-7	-	TGCGCCAGCAGCGCTGTGGGGCACTACGAGCAGTACTTC	CASSAVGHYEQYF
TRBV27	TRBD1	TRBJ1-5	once	TGTGCCAGCAGTTCCCTAGGGGGCGGACAGCCCCAGCATTTT	CASSSLGGGQPQHF
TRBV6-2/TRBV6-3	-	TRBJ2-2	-	TGTGCCAGCACCTCAATGACGGCCACCGGGGAGCTGTTTTTT	CASTSMTATGELFF
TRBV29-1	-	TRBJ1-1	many	TGCAGCGTTGTTAGGGGGATCTCTGAAGCTTTCTTT	CSVVRGISEAFF
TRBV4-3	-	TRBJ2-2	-	TGCGCCAGCAGCCAACCCGTCGACAGTAGGAACACCGGGGAGCTGTTTTTT	CASSQPVDSRNTGELFF
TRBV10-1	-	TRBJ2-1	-	TGCGCCAGCAGTGGAACAGAGGGTTTATACAATGAGCAGTTCTTC	CASSGTEGLYNEQFF
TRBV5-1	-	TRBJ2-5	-	TGCGCCAGCAGCTTTTCTCTTGGAGGCCGAGAGACCCAGTACTTC	CASSFSLGGRETQYF
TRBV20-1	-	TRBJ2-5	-	TGCAGTGCTAGTTCAGGGGTTGAGACCCAGTACTTC	CSASSGVETQYF
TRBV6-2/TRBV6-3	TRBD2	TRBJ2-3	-	TGTGCCAGCAGAGGAAGCGGGAGGGCCATAGATACGCAGTATTTT	CASRGSGRAIDTQYF
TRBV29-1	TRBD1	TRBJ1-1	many	TGCAGCGCCACCCTGGACAGGATGAACACTGAAGCTTTCTTT	CSATLDRMNTEAFF
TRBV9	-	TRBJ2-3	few	TGTGCCAGCAGCCTTGACGTCAGCACAGATACGCAGTATTTT	CASSLDVSTDTQYF
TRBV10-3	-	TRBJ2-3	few	TGTGCCATCCGTCGACAGAGCACAGATACGCAGTATTTT	CAIRRQSTDTQYF
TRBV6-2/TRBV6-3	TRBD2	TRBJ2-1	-	TGTGCCAGCACCAAACTCGTAGCGGGAGATGAGCAGTTCTTC	CASTKLVAGDEQFF
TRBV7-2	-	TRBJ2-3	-	TGTGCCAGCAGCTTAGCCGGGGGCAGGAATACGCAGTATTTT	CASSLAGGRNTQYF